The following is a T cell receptor (beta chain) sequence with its context. CDR1 and CDR2 from the germline V gene are SGHTA and FQGNSA. Trimming stripped 6 bases from V and 5 bases from J, with 16 bases between. This CDR3 region has 14 residues. The source of the sample is a study of blood T cell repertoires in COVID-19. Source study methods: Researchers report that nucleated cell counts were estimated from reference gene primer amplification. Produced via immunoSEQ multiplex PCR; TCRdb's table is partial and in-frame only. That table supplies the V and J calls and clone size; D and trimming were determined from the DNA. The sample yields 300,000 to 450,000 clones, approximately 87% seen once.

The chain is built from TRBV7-2 and TRBJ1-1; D unresolved. The sample comprised PBMCs or T cells enriched from blood (not recorded which). This TCR came from a man in his forties in a cohort exposed to, infected with or recovered from COVID-19 (not recorded which). This CDR3 reads CASRLGPTGTEAFF. For the CDR3, the DNA is TGTGCCAGCAGACTTGGGCCCACGGGGACTGAAGCTTTCTTT.